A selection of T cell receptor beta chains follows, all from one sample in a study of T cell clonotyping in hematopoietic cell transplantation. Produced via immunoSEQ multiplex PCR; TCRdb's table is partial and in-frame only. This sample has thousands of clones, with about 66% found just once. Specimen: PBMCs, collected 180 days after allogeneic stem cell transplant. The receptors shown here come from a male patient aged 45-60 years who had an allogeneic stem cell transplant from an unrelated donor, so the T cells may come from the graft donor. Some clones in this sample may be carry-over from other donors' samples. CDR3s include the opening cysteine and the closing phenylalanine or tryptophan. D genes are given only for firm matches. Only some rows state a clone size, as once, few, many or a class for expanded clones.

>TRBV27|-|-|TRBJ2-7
CASRPRVGVYEQYF
TGTGCCAGCAGACCCCGGGTGGGGGTGTACGAGCAGTACTTC
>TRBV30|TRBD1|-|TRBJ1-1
CAWGGQAKDLAFF
TGTGCCTGGGGGGGACAGGCGAAGGATTTGGCTTTCTTT
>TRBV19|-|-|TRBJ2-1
CASNRGQLTYNEQFF
TGTGCCAGTAATCGGGGGCAGTTGACGTACAATGAGCAGTTCTTC
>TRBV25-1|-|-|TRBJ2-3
CASSPRGGTDTQYF
TGTGCCAGCAGTCCCAGGGGAGGCACAGATACGCAGTATTTT
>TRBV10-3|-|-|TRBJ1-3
CAIKGSGNTIYF
TGTGCCATCAAGGGCTCTGGAAACACCATATATTTT
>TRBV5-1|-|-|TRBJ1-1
CASSPGLDTEAFF
TGCGCCAGCAGCCCTGGCCTTGACACTGAAGCTTTCTTT
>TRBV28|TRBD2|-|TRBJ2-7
CASLGLAGGVYEQYF
TGTGCCAGCCTCGGGCTAGCGGGAGGGGTCTACGAGCAGTACTTC
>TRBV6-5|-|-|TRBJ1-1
CASSSPQMGTEAFF
TGTGCCAGCAGTTCCCCTCAGATGGGGACTGAAGCTTTCTTT
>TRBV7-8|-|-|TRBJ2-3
CASAPGTDTQYF
TGTGCCAGCGCGCCGGGCACAGATACGCAGTATTTT
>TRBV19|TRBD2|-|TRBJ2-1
CASSIGTSGSNEQFF
TGTGCCAGTAGTATCGGGACTAGCGGGAGCAATGAGCAGTTCTTC
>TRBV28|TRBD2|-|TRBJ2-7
CASSPRTSGSFNEQYF
TGTGCCAGCAGTCCGAGGACTAGCGGGAGTTTCAACGAGCAGTACTTC
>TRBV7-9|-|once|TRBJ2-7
CASSLAEGLSYEQYF
TGTGCCAGCAGCTTAGCGGAGGGGCTCTCCTACGAGCAGTACTTC
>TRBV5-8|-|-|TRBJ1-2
CASRRVPGYTF
TGTGCCAGCAGGCGCGTGCCTGGCTACACCTTC
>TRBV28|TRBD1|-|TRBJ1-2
CASSPSGQGRYGYTF
TGTGCCAGCAGCCCGTCGGGACAGGGGAGGTATGGCTACACCTTC
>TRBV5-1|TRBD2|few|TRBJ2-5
CASSTGLAEETQYF
TGCGCCAGCAGCACGGGACTAGCGGAAGAGACCCAGTACTTC
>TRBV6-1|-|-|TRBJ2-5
CASHLNGEETQYF
TGTGCCAGTCACCTCAACGGGGAGGAGACCCAGTACTTC
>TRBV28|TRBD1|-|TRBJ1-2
CASSSIPRGQSYGYTF
TGTGCCAGCAGTTCTATCCCCAGGGGGCAGAGCTATGGCTACACCTTC
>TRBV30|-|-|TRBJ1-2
CAWRLGGGASYGYTF
TGTGCCTGGAGGTTGGGAGGAGGGGCAAGCTATGGCTACACCTTC
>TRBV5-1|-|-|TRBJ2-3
CASSPGVADTQYF
TGCGCCAGCAGCCCCGGGGTAGCGGATACGCAGTATTTT
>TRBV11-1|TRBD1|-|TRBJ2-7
CASSYGQGGEQYF
TGTGCCAGCAGTTATGGACAGGGCGGGGAGCAGTACTTC
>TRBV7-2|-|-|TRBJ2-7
CASSLVTVSYEQYF
TGTGCCAGCAGCTTAGTGACAGTTTCCTACGAGCAGTACTTC
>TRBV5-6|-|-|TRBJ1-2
CASSSGTTYGYTF
TGTGCCAGCAGCTCCGGGACAACCTATGGCTACACCTTC
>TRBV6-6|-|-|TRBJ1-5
CASSPGVTGQPQHF
TGTGCCAGCAGCCCAGGGGTAACAGGTCAGCCCCAGCATTTT